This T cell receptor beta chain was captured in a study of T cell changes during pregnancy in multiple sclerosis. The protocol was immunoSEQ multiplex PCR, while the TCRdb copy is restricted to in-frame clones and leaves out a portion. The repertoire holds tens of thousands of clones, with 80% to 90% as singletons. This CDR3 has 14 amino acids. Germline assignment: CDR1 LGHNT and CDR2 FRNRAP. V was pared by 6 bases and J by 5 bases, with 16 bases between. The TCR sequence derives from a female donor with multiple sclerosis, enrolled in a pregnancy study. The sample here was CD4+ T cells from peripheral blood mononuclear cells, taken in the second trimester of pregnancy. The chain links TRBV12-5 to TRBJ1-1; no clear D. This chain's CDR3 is CASGPSTPGTEAFF. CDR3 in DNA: TGTGCTAGTGGCCCCTCGACCCCCGGGACTGAAGCTTTCTTT.